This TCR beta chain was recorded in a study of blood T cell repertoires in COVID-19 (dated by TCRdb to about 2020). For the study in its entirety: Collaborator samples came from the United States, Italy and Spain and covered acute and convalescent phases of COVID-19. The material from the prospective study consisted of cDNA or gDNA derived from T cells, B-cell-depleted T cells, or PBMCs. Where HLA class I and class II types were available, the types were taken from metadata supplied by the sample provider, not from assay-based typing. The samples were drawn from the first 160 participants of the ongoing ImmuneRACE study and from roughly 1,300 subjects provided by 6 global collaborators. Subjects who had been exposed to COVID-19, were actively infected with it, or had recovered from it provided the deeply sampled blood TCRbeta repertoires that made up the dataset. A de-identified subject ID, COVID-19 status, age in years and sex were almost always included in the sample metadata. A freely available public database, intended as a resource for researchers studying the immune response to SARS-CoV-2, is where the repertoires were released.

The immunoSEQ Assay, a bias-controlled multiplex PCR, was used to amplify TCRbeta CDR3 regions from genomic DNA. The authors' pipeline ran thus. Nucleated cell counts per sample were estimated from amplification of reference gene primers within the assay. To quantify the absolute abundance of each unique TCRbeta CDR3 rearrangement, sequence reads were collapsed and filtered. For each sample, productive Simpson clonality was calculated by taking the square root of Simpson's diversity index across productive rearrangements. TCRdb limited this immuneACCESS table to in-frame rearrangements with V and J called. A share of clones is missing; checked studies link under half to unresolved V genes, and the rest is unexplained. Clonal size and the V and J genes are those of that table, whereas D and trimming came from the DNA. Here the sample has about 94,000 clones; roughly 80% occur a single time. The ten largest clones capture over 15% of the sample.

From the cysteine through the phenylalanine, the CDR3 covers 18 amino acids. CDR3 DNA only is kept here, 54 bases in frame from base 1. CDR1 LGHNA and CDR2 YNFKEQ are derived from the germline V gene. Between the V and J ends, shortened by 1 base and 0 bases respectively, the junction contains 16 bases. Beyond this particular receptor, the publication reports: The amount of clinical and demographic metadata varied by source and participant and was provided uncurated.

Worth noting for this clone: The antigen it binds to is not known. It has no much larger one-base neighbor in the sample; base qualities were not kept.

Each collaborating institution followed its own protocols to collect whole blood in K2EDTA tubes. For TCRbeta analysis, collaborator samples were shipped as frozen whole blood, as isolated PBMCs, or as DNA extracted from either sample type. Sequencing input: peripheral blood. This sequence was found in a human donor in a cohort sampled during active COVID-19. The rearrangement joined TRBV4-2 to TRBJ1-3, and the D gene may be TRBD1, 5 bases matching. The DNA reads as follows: TGTGCCAGCAGCCAAGGAATTGCAGGGTCGGGCTCTGGAAACACCATATATTTT. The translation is CASSQGIAGSGSGNTIYF.